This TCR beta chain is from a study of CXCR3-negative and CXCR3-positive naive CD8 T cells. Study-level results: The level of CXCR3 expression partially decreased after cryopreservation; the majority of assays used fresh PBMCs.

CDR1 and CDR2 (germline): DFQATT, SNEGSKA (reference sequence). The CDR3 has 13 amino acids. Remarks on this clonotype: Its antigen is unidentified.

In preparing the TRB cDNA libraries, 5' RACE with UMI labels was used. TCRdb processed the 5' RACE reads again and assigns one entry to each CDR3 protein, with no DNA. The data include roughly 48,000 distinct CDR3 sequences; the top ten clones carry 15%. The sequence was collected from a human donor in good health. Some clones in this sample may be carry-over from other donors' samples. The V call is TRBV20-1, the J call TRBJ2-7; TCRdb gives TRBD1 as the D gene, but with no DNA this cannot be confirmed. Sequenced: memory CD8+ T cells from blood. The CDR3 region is CSARDVPGYEQYF.